This is a list of T cell receptor beta chains from one sample in a study of T cells in narcolepsy. The table came from immunoSEQ multiplex PCR; TCRdb's copy has only in-frame clones and leaves some out. The sample includes about 43,000 clones, about 87% seen only once; the top ten take 1% to 1.5%. Sequenced input: CD45RA- memory CD4+ T cells from PBMCs. The receptors shown here come from a human donor with narcolepsy. The CDR3 runs from the conserved cysteine through the conserved F or W. The D gene is left open where the match is weak. Size values are once, few and many counts, or a class for expanded clones, and some rows have none.

CASSQLGLGEQYF	TGTGCCAGCAGCCAACTAGGCCTCGGGGAGCAGTACTTC	-	TRBV14	TRBJ2-7	-
CASSLRGATNYGYTF	TGTGCCAGCAGTTTAAGAGGGGCCACTAACTATGGCTACACCTTC	-	TRBV27	TRBJ1-2	-
CASSLEGDSYQPQHF	TGTGCCAGCAGCCTCGAGGGGGACAGCTATCAGCCCCAGCATTTT	-	TRBV4-2	TRBJ1-5	TRBD1
CASSLLGGSEAFF	TGTGCCAGCAGCTTATTAGGGGGATCTGAAGCTTTCTTT	-	TRBV7-3	TRBJ1-1	-
CSVEPTGFKTEAFF	TGCAGCGTTGAACCCACAGGGTTTAAGACTGAAGCTTTCTTT	once	TRBV29-1	TRBJ1-1	-
CASSPWAQGTQYF	TGTGCCAGCAGCCCATGGGCCCAAGGGACCCAGTACTTC	-	TRBV14	TRBJ2-5	-
CDRLAGLQFF	TGTGACAGACTAGCGGGATTACAGTTCTTC	-	TRBV7-3	TRBJ2-1	TRBD2
CASSYPRSAGVTEAFF	TGTGCCAGCAGTTACCCACGGTCGGCGGGTGTCACTGAAGCTTTCTTT	once	TRBV6-5	TRBJ1-1	-
CASSLYASGRRNTGELFF	TGTGCCAGCAGCTTATATGCTAGCGGGAGACGTAACACCGGGGAGCTGTTTTTT	-	TRBV7-2	TRBJ2-2	TRBD2
CASSLQHLNTEAFF	TGTGCCAGCAGTTTACAGCACCTGAACACTGAAGCTTTCTTT	few	TRBV6-5	TRBJ1-1	-
CASSARGGEADTQYF	TGTGCCAGCAGCGCCCGGGGGGGCGAGGCAGATACGCAGTATTTT	-	TRBV7-2	TRBJ2-3	TRBD2
CASTLKGRARGYTF	TGTGCCAGCACCCTAAAGGGTAGGGCCCGGGGCTACACCTTC	-	TRBV5-4	TRBJ1-2	-
CASSEAEFTRGAQYF	TGTGCCAGCAGTGAAGCGGAATTTACAAGGGGCGCGCAGTATTTT	-	TRBV6-1	TRBJ2-3	-
CASGGRPISTGELFF	TGCGCCAGCGGGGGGCGTCCAATAAGCACCGGGGAGCTGTTTTTT	-	TRBV4-3	TRBJ2-2	-
CASRNTGGGGRSYEQYF	TGTGCCAGCAGGAATACAGGGGGCGGGGGAAGAAGCTACGAGCAGTACTTC	-	TRBV7-2	TRBJ2-7	TRBD1
CASRGASEQYF	TGTGCCAGCAGAGGTGCCTCCGAGCAGTACTTC	-	TRBV6-1	TRBJ2-7	-
CASSYKAGLPFEAFF	TGTGCCAGCAGTTACAAAGCAGGGCTACCCTTTGAAGCTTTCTTT	-	TRBV6-9	TRBJ1-1	-
CASSNRRVGNTIYF	TGTGCCAGCAGTAACCGCAGGGTCGGAAACACCATATATTTT	-	TRBV11-2	TRBJ1-3	-
CASSDQGSGNTIYF	TGTGCCAGCAGCGATCAGGGTTCTGGAAACACCATATATTTT	-	TRBV5-8	TRBJ1-3	-
CAISRQGTNEKLFF	TGTGCCATCAGCCGACAGGGTACTAATGAAAAACTGTTTTTT	-	TRBV10-3	TRBJ1-4	TRBD1
CASSRDGKGAFF	TGTGCCAGCAGCAGGGACGGGAAGGGAGCTTTCTTT	-	TRBV7-6	TRBJ1-1	-
CASSDLRGSTNEKLFF	TGTGCCAGCAGTGATTTGAGGGGATCTACTAATGAAAAACTGTTTTTT	once	TRBV6-1	TRBJ1-4	-
CSVEPGTRNEQFF	TGCAGCGTTGAACCTGGGACTCGGAATGAGCAGTTCTTC	-	TRBV29-1	TRBJ2-1	-
CASSLAETGLGEQFF	TGCGCCAGCAGCTTGGCCGAGACAGGGCTAGGTGAGCAGTTCTTC	few	TRBV5-1	TRBJ2-1	TRBD1
CASAGGASGIYEQYF	TGTGCCAGTGCGGGGGGGGCTAGCGGGATATACGAGCAGTACTTC	-	TRBV2	TRBJ2-7	TRBD2
CASSLGGVDTEAFF	TGTGCCAGCAGCTTAGGGGGGGTGGACACTGAAGCTTTCTTT	-	TRBV7-6	TRBJ1-1	-
CASSQEGTGSSPLHF	TGCGCCAGCAGCCAAGAGGGGACAGGGAGTTCACCCCTCCACTTT	-	TRBV4-1	TRBJ1-6	TRBD1
CASSVLAGNNEQFF	TGTGCCAGTAGTGTACTAGCGGGGAACAATGAGCAGTTCTTC	-	TRBV19	TRBJ2-1	TRBD2
CASSMTVNTGELFF	TGTGCCAGTAGTATGACAGTGAACACCGGGGAGCTGTTTTTT	-	TRBV19	TRBJ2-2	-
CASSPVRAETQYF	TGTGCCAGTAGCCCCGTTAGGGCAGAGACCCAGTACTTC	-	TRBV19	TRBJ2-5	-
CASTLVGISGANVLTF	TGTGCCAGCACATTGGTAGGAATCTCTGGGGCCAACGTCCTGACTTTC	-	TRBV6-6	TRBJ2-6	-
CAWAAGTGYEKLFF	TGTGCCTGGGCTGCCGGGACGGGGTATGAAAAACTGTTTTTT	-	TRBV30	TRBJ1-4	-
CASSNRGSYNEQFF	TGCGCCAGCAGCAACAGGGGATCCTACAATGAGCAGTTCTTC	-	TRBV5-1	TRBJ2-1	TRBD1
CASSPGPPRGQGFNEQFF	TGTGCCAGCAGCCCGGGCCCACCCCGGGGACAGGGTTTCAATGAGCAGTTCTTC	-	TRBV5-4	TRBJ2-1	TRBD1
CASKRTSGNTIYF	TGTGCCAGCAAACGGACCTCTGGAAACACCATATATTTT	-	TRBV7-8	TRBJ1-3	-
CASSLNPGSSSYEQYF	TGTGCCAGCAGCTTAAATCCCGGAAGCAGCTCCTACGAGCAGTACTTC	-	TRBV11-2	TRBJ2-7	-
CASSDRGRGGYTF	TGTGCCAGCAGTGACAGGGGGCGCGGTGGCTACACCTTC	-	TRBV6-1	TRBJ1-2	TRBD1
CASSLRLAGLYNEQFF	TGTGCCAGCAGCTTAAGGCTAGCGGGACTCTACAATGAGCAGTTCTTC	once	TRBV7-2	TRBJ2-1	TRBD2
CASSPSPDYGYTF	TGTGCCAGCAGTCCCAGTCCCGACTATGGCTACACCTTC	-	TRBV6-5	TRBJ1-2	-
CASSFSTDRVYGQYF	TGTGCCAGCAGCTTCTCGACGGATAGAGTCTACGGGCAGTACTTC	-	TRBV7-2	TRBJ2-7	-
CASSLSDREGGEQYF	TGTGCCAGCAGCTTATCGGACAGGGAGGGAGGCGAGCAGTACTTC	few	TRBV11-1	TRBJ2-7	-
CASRIGQGDQPQHF	TGTGCCAGCAGGATTGGACAGGGGGACCAGCCCCAGCATTTT	-	TRBV5-6	TRBJ1-5	TRBD1
CASSLGEIGGNTDTQYF	TGCGCCAGCAGCTTGGGGGAGATAGGGGGTAACACAGATACGCAGTATTTT	-	TRBV5-1	TRBJ2-3	-